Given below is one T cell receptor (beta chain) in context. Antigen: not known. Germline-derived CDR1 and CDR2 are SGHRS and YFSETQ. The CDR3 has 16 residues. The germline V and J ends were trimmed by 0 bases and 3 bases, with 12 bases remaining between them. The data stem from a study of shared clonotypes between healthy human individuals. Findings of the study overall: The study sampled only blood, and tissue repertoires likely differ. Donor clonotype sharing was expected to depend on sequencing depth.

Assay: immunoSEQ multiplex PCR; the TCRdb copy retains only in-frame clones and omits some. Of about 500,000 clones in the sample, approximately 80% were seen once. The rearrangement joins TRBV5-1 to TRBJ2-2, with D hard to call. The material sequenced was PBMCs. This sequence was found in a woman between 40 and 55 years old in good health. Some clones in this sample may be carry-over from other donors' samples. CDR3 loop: CASSLVRQAYTGELFF. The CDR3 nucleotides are TGCGCCAGCAGCTTGGTACGGCAGGCTTACACCGGGGAGCTGTTTTTT.